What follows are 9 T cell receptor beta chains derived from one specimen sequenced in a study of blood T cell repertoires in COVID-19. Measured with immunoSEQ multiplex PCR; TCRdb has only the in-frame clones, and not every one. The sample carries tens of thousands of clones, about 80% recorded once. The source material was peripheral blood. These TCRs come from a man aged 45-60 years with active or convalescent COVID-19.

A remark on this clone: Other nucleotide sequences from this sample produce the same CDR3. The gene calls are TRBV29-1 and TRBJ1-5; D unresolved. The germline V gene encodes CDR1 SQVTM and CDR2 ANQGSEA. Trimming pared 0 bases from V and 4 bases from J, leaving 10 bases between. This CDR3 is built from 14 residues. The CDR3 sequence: CSVEESGGNQPQHF. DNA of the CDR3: TGCAGCGTTGAAGAGTCCGGAGGTAATCAGCCCCAGCATTTT.

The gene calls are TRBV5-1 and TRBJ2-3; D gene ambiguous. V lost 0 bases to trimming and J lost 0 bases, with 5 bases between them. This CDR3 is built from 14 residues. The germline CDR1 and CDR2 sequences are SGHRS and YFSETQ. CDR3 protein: CASSLGLSTDTQYF. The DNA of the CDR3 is TGCGCCAGCAGCTTGGGACTGAGCACAGATACGCAGTATTTT.

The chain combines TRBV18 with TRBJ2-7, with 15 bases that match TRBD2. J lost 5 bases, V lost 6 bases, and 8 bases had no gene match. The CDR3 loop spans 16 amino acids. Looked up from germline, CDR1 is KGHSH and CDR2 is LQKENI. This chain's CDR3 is CASSFSGLAGGDEQYF. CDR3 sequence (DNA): TGTGCCAGCTCCTTCTCAGGACTAGCGGGAGGGGACGAGCAGTACTTC.

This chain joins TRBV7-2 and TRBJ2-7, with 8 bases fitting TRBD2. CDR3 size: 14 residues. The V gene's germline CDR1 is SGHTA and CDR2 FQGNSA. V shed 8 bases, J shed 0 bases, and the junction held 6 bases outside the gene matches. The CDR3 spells CASGSGRRSYEQYF. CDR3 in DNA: TGTGCCAGCGGGAGCGGGAGACGCTCCTACGAGCAGTACTTC.

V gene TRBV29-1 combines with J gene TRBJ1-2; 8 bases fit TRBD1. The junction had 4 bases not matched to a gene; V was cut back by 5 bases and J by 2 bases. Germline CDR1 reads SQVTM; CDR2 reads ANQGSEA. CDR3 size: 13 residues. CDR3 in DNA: TGCAGCGTTAGGACAGGGTGGAACTATGGCTACACCTTC. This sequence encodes CSVRTGWNYGYTF. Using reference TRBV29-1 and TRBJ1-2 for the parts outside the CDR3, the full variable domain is SAVISQKPSRDICQRGTSLTIQCQVDSQVTMMFWYRQQPGQSLTLIATANQGSEATYESGFVIDKFPISRPNLTFSTLTVSNMSPEDSSIYLCSVRTGWNYGYTFGSGTRLTVV.

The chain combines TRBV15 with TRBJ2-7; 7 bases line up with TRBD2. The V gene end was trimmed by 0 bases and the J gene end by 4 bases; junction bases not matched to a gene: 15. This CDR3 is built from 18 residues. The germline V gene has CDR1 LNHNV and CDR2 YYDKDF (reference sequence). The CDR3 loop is CATSREVGSSGLYYEQYF. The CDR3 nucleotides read TGTGCCACCAGCAGAGAAGTAGGATCTAGCGGACTCTATTACGAGCAGTACTTC.

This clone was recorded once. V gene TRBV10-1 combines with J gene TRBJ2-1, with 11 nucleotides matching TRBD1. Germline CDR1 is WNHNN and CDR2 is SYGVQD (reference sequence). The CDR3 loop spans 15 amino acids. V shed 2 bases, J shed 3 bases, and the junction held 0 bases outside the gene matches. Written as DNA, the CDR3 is TGCGCCAGCAGTGAGGGGACAGGGGGCTACAATGAGCAGTTCTTC. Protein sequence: CASSEGTGGYNEQFF.

The chain's CDR3 is CASSLKRGRETQYF. The CDR3 region has the DNA TGTGCCAGCAGCTTAAAGCGGGGGCGAGAGACCCAGTACTTC. V usage is TRBV7-9 and J usage is TRBJ2-5, with TRBD2 matching over 8 bases. CDR3 size: 14 residues. Germline-derived CDR1 and CDR2 are SEHNR and FQNEAQ (reference sequence). The ends lost 2 bases at V and 4 bases at J; junction bases unmatched: 3.

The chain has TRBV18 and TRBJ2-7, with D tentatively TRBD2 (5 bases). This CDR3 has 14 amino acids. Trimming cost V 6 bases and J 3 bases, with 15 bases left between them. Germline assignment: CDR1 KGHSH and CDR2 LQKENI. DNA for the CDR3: TGTGCCAGCTCCCCCGACGGCGGGCTCTACGAGCAGTACTTC. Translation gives CASSPDGGLYEQYF. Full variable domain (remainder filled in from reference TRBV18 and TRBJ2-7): NAGVMQNPRHLVRRRGQEARLRCSPMKGHSHVYWYRQLPEEGLKFMVYLQKENIIDESGMPKERFSAEFPKEGPSILRIQQVVRGDSAAYFCASSPDGGLYEQYFGPGTRLTVT.